Below are 18 T cell receptor beta chains sequenced from a single sample in a study of T cells in Graves' hyperthyroidism and ophthalmopathy. Using RNA transcripts as the source, TCR beta CDR3 regions were amplified. An initial round of RT-PCR targeting the TCR CDR3 relied on the HTBI primer set. Using its own MiXCR run on the multiplex PCR reads, TCRdb lists one record per CDR3 protein. The table lists 350,000 or so distinct CDR3 sequences, 15% to 20% of them singletons. The sequencing sample was made of blood. The receptors here all came from a woman in her forties with Graves' ophthalmopathy.

This clonotype was counted many times. The chain is built from TRBV12-3 or TRBV12-4 and TRBJ2-7; 9 bases are shared with TRBD1. This CDR3 region has 13 residues. V was pared by 5 bases and J by 6 bases, with 5 bases of the junction left unmatched. The CDR3 loop is CASSTTDRGEQYF. In nucleotides, the CDR3 is TGTGCCAGCAGTACGACGGACAGGGGCGAGCAGTACTTC.

Many counts were recorded for this clonotype. The rearrangement joins TRBV6-1 to TRBJ1-5, with D hard to call. Germline CDR1 is MNHNS and CDR2 is SASEGT. The CDR3 length is 14 residues. Trimming took off 6 bases at V and 4 bases at J, with 13 bases between the two ends. The CDR3 here is CASSMHSVNQPQHF. CDR3 DNA sequence: TGTGCCAGCAGCATGCACAGTGTAAATCAGCCCCAGCATTTT.

This clonotype was seen many times. This sequence joins TRBV6-1 and TRBJ2-7, with unresolved D. Germline CDR1 and CDR2: MNHNS and SASEGT. V was clipped by 2 bases and J by 3 bases, with 5 bases between them. The CDR3 length is 12 residues. Here the CDR3 DNA reads TGTGCCAGCAGTGAATCCGGCTACGAGCAGTACTTC. Translated, it gives CASSESGYEQYF.

This clonotype was found many times. The gene calls are TRBV30 and TRBJ2-2, with 11 bases identical to TRBD1. V shed 3 bases, J shed 9 bases, and the junction held 18 bases outside the gene matches. CDR3 length equals 18 residues. Germline V gives CDR1 GTSNPN, CDR2 SVGIG (reference sequence). The CDR3 coding sequence is TGTGCCTGGAGGGCCCCGAGTACATGGGACAGGGGGATCCGGGAGCTGTTTTTT. Its translation is CAWRAPSTWDRGIRELFF.

This clonotype has ten or more counts. A clone one base away is much larger, so this may be a read error. The gene calls are TRBV12-3 or TRBV12-4 and TRBJ1-2, with TRBD1 as a possible D gene (6 bases). The length of the CDR3 is 13 residues. CDR3: CASGRTANYGCTF. For the CDR3, the DNA is TGTGCCAGCGGACGGACAGCTAACTATGGCTGCACCTTC.

This clonotype came up many times. This chain connects TRBV5-1 to TRBJ1-1; 9 positions match TRBD1. This CDR3 has 15 amino acids. Germline CDR1 SGHRS, CDR2 YFSETQ. J gave up 1 base and V 3 bases, and 4 bases lay outside the gene matches. The CDR3 DNA reads TGCGCCAGCAGCTCACAGGGGGCCGCGAACACTGAAGCTTTCTTT. As protein: CASSSQGAANTEAFF.

This clonotype appeared many times. This chain connects TRBV20-1 to TRBJ1-5; D gene uncertain. Germline CDR1 is DFQATT and CDR2 is SNEGSKA (reference sequence). Trimming removed 6 bases from V and 5 bases from J, with 11 bases in between. CDR3 size: 12 residues. In DNA, the CDR3 is TGCAGTGCCACGGACGGGGATCAGCCCCAGCATTTT. Its protein product is CSATDGDQPQHF.

The V and J genes are TRBV13 and TRBJ1-1; D gene uncertain. Germline V gene data show CDR1 as PRHDT and CDR2 as FYEKMQ (reference sequence). V was trimmed by 5 bases and J by 4 bases, leaving 11 bases between them. The CDR3 length is 13 residues. The chain's CDR3 is CASSGSRFTEAFF. The CDR3 coding sequence is TGTGCCAGCAGCGGGTCGAGGTTCACTGAAGCTTTCTTT.

V and J are TRBV15 and TRBJ1-1; D remains unclear. Germline loops: CDR1 LNHNV, CDR2 YYDKDF (reference sequence). This CDR3 is built from 15 residues. The V gene lost 6 bases and the J gene lost 4 bases, with 18 bases spanning the gap. The CDR3 is CATSYPAIGVTEAFF. The CDR3 DNA reads TGTGCCACCAGTTATCCGGCGATCGGAGTCACTGAAGCTTTCTTT. The variable domain in full, with the rest retrieved from reference TRBV15 and TRBJ1-1, is DAMVIQNPRYQVTQFGKPVTLSCSQTLNHNVMYWYQQKSSQAPKLLFHYYDKDFNNEADTPDNFQSRRPNTSFCFLDIRSPGLGDTAMYLCATSYPAIGVTEAFFGQGTRLTVV.

This clonotype was recorded at least ten times. V is TRBV11-2 and J is TRBJ2-7; D assignment may be TRBD1 or TRBD2 (6 bases each). Deletions cut 4 bases from V and 6 bases from J, with 25 bases between. The CDR3 is made up of 17 amino acids. Germline CDR1 reads SGHAT; CDR2 reads FQNNGV. The CDR3 nucleotides read TGTGCCAGCAGCTCCCTTAGGAATAGGGGGGCCCTGCGCGAGCAGTACTTC. Its translation: CASSSLRNRGALREQYF. Drawing the rest from reference TRBV11-2 and TRBJ2-7, the complete variable domain is EAGVAQSPRYKIIEKRQSVAFWCNPISGHATLYWYQQILGQGPKLLIQFQNNGVVDDSQLPKDRFSAERLKGVDSTLKIQPAKLEDSAVYLCASSSLRNRGALREQYFGPGTRLTVT.

There are many counts of this clonotype. The chain couples TRBV12-3 or TRBV12-4 to TRBJ2-7, with 9 bases identical to TRBD2. The CDR3 is 17 residues long. V trimming: 3 bases; J trimming: 4 bases; junction bases outside the gene matches: 13. CDR3 DNA sequence: TGTGCCAGCAGTTTTCGAGCGGGAGGCCGCGTCGGGTACGAGCAGTACTTC. This sequence encodes CASSFRAGGRVGYEQYF.

This clonotype was detected many times. The chain is built from TRBV4-1 and TRBJ1-5; TRBD1 matches at 7 bases. The CDR3 is 14 residues long. The germline gives CDR1 MGHRA, CDR2 YSYEKL. V lost 2 bases and J lost 7; bases outside the gene matches: 5. The CDR3 sequence is CASSQQGVGQPQHF. CDR3 coding DNA: TGCGCCAGCAGCCAACAGGGGGTCGGGCAGCCCCAGCATTTT.

This clonotype was detected ten times or more. V usage is TRBV6-2 or TRBV6-3 and J usage is TRBJ1-1; D unclear. Trimming pared 4 bases from V and 0 bases from J, leaving 9 bases between. The CDR3 is 14 residues long. CDR1 is MNHEY, CDR2 SVGEGT, per germline. Here the CDR3 DNA reads TGTGCCAGCAGTTGGAGCGGAATGAACACTGAAGCTTTCTTT. Its translation: CASSWSGMNTEAFF.

There are many counts of this clonotype. The chain uses TRBV6-5 and TRBJ2-6, with D possibly being TRBD1 or TRBD2 (6 bases each). The CDR3 spans 16 residues. Per the germline V gene, CDR1 is MNHEY and CDR2 is SVGAGI. Trimming took 4 bases from V and 1 from J, leaving 11 bases between them. Here the CDR3 DNA reads TGTGCCAGCAGTTCTAAGGGGGGATCTGGGGCCAACGTCCTGACTTTC. Residues: CASSSKGGSGANVLTF.

This clonotype was detected many times. The chain links TRBV7-8 to TRBJ2-7; D gene ambiguous. Germline CDR1 is SGHVS and CDR2 is FQNEAQ. The length of the CDR3 is 14 residues. V shed 4 bases and J shed 5 bases, with 15 bases lying between them. The CDR3 DNA sequence: TGTGCCAGCAGCTCTACAAGGTTGTTGGACGAGCAGTACTTC. It encodes CASSSTRLLDEQYF.

This clonotype was counted ten times or more. The chain combines TRBV28 with TRBJ1-2, with 9 bases aligning to TRBD1. CDR3 size: 15 residues. The J segment lost 3 bases and the V segment lost 10 bases, leaving 12 bases of the junction unmatched. Germline V gives CDR1 MDHEN, CDR2 SYDVKM. CDR3 nucleotides: TGTGCCATAAAGACAGGGGGTTTGGGGGACTATGGCTACACCTTC. Encoded protein: CAIKTGGLGDYGYTF.

This clonotype was recorded once. The chain carries TRBV6-4 and TRBJ2-7; tentative D call: TRBD1 (6 bases). Germline V lookup: CDR1 MRHNA, CDR2 SNTAGT. The CDR3 spans 13 residues. Trimming removed 6 bases from V and 4 bases from J, with 13 bases in between. The CDR3 nucleotides read TGTGCCAGCAGCCGAATTCAGGGGTACGAGCAGTACTTC. It encodes CASSRIQGYEQYF.

This clonotype has at least ten counts. The gene calls are TRBV11-1 and TRBJ2-5, with D unclear. Germline V gives CDR1 SGHAT, CDR2 FQDESV (reference sequence). The CDR3 runs 14 residues. The V end lost 5 bases, the J end lost 2 bases, and 12 bases lay between the germline ends. CDR3 residues: CASSPDGEQETQYF. The CDR3 DNA follows: TGTGCCAGCAGCCCCGACGGAGAACAAGAGACCCAGTACTTC.